This T cell receptor beta chain was captured in a study of blood T cell repertoires in COVID-19. Germline V CDR1 and CDR2: MRHNA, SNTAGT. This CDR3 is 15 amino acids long. Unmatched junction bases numbered 9, after V lost 6 bases and J lost 2 bases. Clones were sequenced by immunoSEQ multiplex PCR, and TCRdb holds only the in-frame ones, with some missing. The data contain approximately 70,000 clones, over 80% of them singletons. This clonotype was obtained from an elderly woman with acute or convalescent COVID-19. The sequenced sample consisted of peripheral blood. The rearrangement links TRBV6-4 to TRBJ2-7, with 8 nucleotides matching TRBD2. The CDR3 DNA reads TGTGCCAGCAGCAATAGAGCGGGAGCCCCCTACGAGCAGTACTTC. It specifies CASSNRAGAPYEQYF.